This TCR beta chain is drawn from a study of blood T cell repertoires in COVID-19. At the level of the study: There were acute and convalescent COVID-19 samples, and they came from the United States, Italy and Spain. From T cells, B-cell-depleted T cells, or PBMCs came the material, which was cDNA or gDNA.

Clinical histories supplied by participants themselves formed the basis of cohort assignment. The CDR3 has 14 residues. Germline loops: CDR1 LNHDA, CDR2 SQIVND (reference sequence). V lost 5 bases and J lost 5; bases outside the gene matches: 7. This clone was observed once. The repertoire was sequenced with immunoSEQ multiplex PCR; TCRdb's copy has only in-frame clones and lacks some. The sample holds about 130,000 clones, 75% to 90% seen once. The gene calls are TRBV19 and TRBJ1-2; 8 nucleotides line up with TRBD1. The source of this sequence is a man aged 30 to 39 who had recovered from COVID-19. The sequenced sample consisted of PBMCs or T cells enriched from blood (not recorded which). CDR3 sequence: CASSATDREYGYTF. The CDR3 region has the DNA TGTGCCAGTAGTGCAACGGACAGGGAATATGGCTACACCTTC.